This T cell receptor (beta chain) was sequenced for a study of T cell changes during pregnancy in multiple sclerosis. Sequencing was performed with immunoSEQ multiplex PCR; in TCRdb, only in-frame clones are kept and a portion is missing. Of tens of thousands of clones listed, just under 95% were seen once; the top ten hold less than 0.75%. The germline V gene encodes CDR1 SGHTA and CDR2 FQGNSA. This CDR3 spans 14 amino acids. Trimming pared 1 base from V and 3 bases from J, leaving 9 bases between. The chain joins TRBV7-2 to TRBJ2-5, with D perhaps TRBD2 (6 bases). This TCR derives from a female donor in good health, enrolled as a control in a pregnancy study. The sequences come from peripheral blood, collected in the second trimester of pregnancy. In DNA, the CDR3 is TGTGCCAGCAGCTTAGACGGCGGGGAAGAGACCCAGTACTTC. It codes for CASSLDGGEETQYF.